The clone carrying this T cell receptor beta chain showed up just once. This may be a read error: a much more frequent sequence differs by one nucleotide. Each CDR3 protein is one row after TCRdb ran MiXCR on the 5' RACE reads. This table has over 10,000 distinct CDR3 sequences, roughly 4.6% appearing once. These data are taken from a study of T cells after yellow fever vaccination. Study-wide points: Just a small share of clonotypes turned up in the CD4 compartment as well as the CD8 compartment.

The CDR3 runs 15 residues. Germline V gene data show CDR1 as LNHNV and CDR2 as YYDKDF (reference sequence). This clonotype originated in a man under 40 who received the YFV17D yellow fever vaccine. This material consisted of PBMCs, either bulk or a sorted T-cell subset (CD4+, CD8+, memory, or dextramer-sorted; not recorded which), taken 45 days after the yellow fever booster vaccination. The chain recombines TRBV15 with TRBJ2-2; TRBD1 aligns across 10 bases. The CDR3 DNA reads as TGTGCCACCAGCACCGGGACAGGGGTCACCTGGGAGCTGTTTTTT. This codes for CATSTGTGVTWELFF.